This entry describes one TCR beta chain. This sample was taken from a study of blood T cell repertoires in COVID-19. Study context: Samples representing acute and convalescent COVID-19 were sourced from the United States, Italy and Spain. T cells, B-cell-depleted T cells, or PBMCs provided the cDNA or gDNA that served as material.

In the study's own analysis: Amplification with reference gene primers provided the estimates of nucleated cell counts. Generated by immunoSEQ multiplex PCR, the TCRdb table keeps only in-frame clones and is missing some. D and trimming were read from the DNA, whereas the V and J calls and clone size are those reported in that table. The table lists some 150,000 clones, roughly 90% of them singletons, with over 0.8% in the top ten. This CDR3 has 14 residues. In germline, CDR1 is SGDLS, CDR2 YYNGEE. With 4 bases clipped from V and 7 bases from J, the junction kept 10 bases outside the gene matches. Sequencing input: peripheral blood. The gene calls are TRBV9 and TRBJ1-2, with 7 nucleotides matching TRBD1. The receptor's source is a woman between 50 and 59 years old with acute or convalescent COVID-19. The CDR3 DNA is TGTGCCAGCAGCTCCCGCGACAGGGTGGCTGGCTACACCTTC. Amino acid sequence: CASSSRDRVAGYTF.